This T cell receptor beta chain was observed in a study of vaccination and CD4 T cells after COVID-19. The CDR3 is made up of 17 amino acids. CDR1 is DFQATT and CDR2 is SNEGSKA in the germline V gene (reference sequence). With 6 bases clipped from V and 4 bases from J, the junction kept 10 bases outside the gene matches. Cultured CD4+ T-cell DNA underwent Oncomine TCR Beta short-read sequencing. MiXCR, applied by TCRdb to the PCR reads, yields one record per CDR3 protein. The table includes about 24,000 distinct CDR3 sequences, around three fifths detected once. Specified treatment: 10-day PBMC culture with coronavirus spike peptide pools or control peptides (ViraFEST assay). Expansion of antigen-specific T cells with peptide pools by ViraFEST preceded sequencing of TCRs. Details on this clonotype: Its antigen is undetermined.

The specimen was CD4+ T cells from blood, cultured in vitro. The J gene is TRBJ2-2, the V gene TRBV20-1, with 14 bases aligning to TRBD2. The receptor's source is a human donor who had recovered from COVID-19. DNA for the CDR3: TGCAGTGCAAGGAGGACTAGCGGGAGGTCGGGCACCGGGGAGCTGTTTTTT. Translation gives CSARRTSGRSGTGELFF.